Each of the 24 T cell receptor beta chains below was sequenced from the same sample in a study of blood T cell repertoires in COVID-19. Clones were sequenced by immunoSEQ multiplex PCR, and TCRdb holds only the in-frame ones, with some missing. The repertoire holds 400,000 to 450,000 clones, with 75% to 90% as singletons. The material sequenced was PBMCs or T cells enriched from blood (not recorded which). The receptors come from a young man who had recovered from COVID-19.

This rearrangement joins TRBV30 to TRBJ1-5; 7 bases fit TRBD1. CDR3 length: 16 residues. V was clipped by 1 base and J by 6 bases; unmatched bases: 12. CDR1 and CDR2 from the germline V gene are GTSNPN and SVGIG (reference sequence). CDR3 nucleotide sequence: TGTGCCTGGAGTGCCCCTGGGACAGCACTGGGTCAGCCCCAGCATTTT. It encodes CAWSAPGTALGQPQHF.

The chain carries TRBV4-1 and TRBJ2-4; 9 positions match TRBD2. J gave up 1 base and V 1 base, and 8 bases lay outside the gene matches. CDR3 length: 18 residues. Germline V gives CDR1 MGHRA, CDR2 YSYEKL. CDR3 loop: CASSQGEVAGVAKNIQYF. The CDR3, as DNA: TGCGCCAGCAGCCAAGGCGAGGTAGCGGGAGTGGCCAAAAACATTCAGTACTTC.

The V and J genes are TRBV7-9 and TRBJ2-1, with D possibly TRBD2 on 5 matching bases. Germline V gene data show CDR1 as SEHNR and CDR2 as FQNEAQ (reference sequence). V gave up 5 bases and J gave up 6 bases, with 14 bases separating them. CDR3 length: 14 amino acids. CDR3 in DNA: TGTGCCAGCAGCCCGAGGGATGCTCGCAATGAGCAGTTCTTC. This gives the protein CASSPRDARNEQFF.

This clone was detected only a few times. V and J are TRBV28 and TRBJ1-4, with TRBD1 matching 7 bases. The CDR3 extends over 14 amino acids. V lost 6 bases to trimming and J lost 7 bases; unmatched junction nucleotides: 8. CDR1 is MDHEN, CDR2 SYDVKM, per germline. In DNA form, the CDR3 reads TGTGCCAGCAGAAACAGGGGATATGGTGAAAAACTGTTTTTT. The encoded protein is CASRNRGYGEKLFF. Based on the CDR3 plus reference TRBV28 and TRBJ1-4, the full variable domain is DVKVTQSSRYLVKRTGEKVFLECVQDMDHENMFWYRQDPGLGLRLIYFSYDVKMKEKGDIPEGYSVSREKKERFSLILESASTNQTSMYLCASRNRGYGEKLFFGSGTQLSVL.

This clone was recorded once. The sample holds other DNA sequences that translate to the same CDR3. The chain combines TRBV24-1 with TRBJ1-2; 9 positions match TRBD1. Per the germline V gene, CDR1 is KGHDR and CDR2 is SFDVKD. The CDR3 has 14 amino acids. V lost 4 bases and J lost 5; bases outside the gene matches: 4. CDR3 region: CATSDLGQGYGYTF. The DNA for the CDR3 is TGTGCCACCAGTGACCTTGGACAGGGGTATGGCTACACCTTC.

In its sample, this clone was seen once. The chain is built from TRBV24-1 and TRBJ1-5, with a tentative D call TRBD1 (5 bases). With 6 bases removed from V and 2 bases from J, the gap between germline ends came to 13 bases. The CDR3 extends over 15 amino acids. The germline CDR1 and CDR2 sequences are KGHDR and SFDVKD. CDR3 DNA sequence: TGTGCCACCAGTAGGGAGGGGAAAGGCAATCAGCCCCAGCATTTT. This codes for CATSREGKGNQPQHF.

The rearrangement joins TRBV25-1 to TRBJ1-6; possible D gene TRBD1, 5 bases. The CDR3 is 14 residues long. Germline values: CDR1 MGHDK, CDR2 SYGVNS. Between the trimmed V and J ends, which lost 1 base and 6 bases, there was a span of 7 bases. The CDR3 DNA follows: TGTGCCAGCAGTGAATCAGGGATTAATTCACCCCTCCACTTT. This sequence encodes CASSESGINSPLHF.

This rearrangement joins TRBV29-1 to TRBJ2-5; TRBD2 aligns across 7 bases. CDR1 and CDR2 (germline): SQVTM, ANQGSEA. The V segment lost 4 bases and the J segment 3 bases; nucleotides outside the gene matches: 2. This CDR3 has 12 residues. CDR3 nucleotide sequence: TGCAGCGTTGGGGAGGGGAAAGAGACCCAGTACTTC. Amino acid sequence: CSVGEGKETQYF.

The V gene is TRBV28, the J gene TRBJ2-7; 8 nucleotides align to TRBD1. In germline, CDR1 is MDHEN, CDR2 SYDVKM. V shed 5 bases and J 6 bases; nucleotides not matched to a gene: 24. The CDR3 contains 19 residues. This chain's CDR3 is CASSLGRIFYGDRPVEQYF. In nucleotides, the CDR3 is TGTGCCAGCAGTCTCGGTCGAATCTTCTACGGGGACAGGCCCGTCGAGCAGTACTTC.

A single count supports this clone. The V call is TRBV27, the J call TRBJ2-7, with D possibly being TRBD2 (5 bases). This CDR3 is built from 14 residues. Germline V lookup: CDR1 MNHEY, CDR2 SMNVEV (reference sequence). V lost 0 bases to trimming and J lost 5 bases, with 11 bases between them. CDR3: CASSLSRGFNEQYF. The CDR3 region has the DNA TGTGCCAGCAGTTTATCGAGAGGGTTTAACGAGCAGTACTTC.

This chain joins TRBV6-1 and TRBJ1-1; D remains unclear. This CDR3 region has 13 residues. Germline V gives CDR1 MNHNS, CDR2 SASEGT. Deletions cut 3 bases from V and 4 bases from J, with 9 bases between. CDR3 protein: CASSEIRGTEAFF. Here the CDR3 DNA reads TGTGCCAGCAGTGAGATCCGGGGCACTGAAGCTTTCTTT.

For this clone: Other DNA sequences of this sample code for an identical CDR3. The chain recombines TRBV3-1 (or the pseudogene TRBV3-2) with TRBJ1-1, with D unclear. V gave up 1 base and J gave up 2 bases, with 8 bases separating them. CDR1 is LGHDT and CDR2 is YNNKEL in the germline V gene (reference sequence). The CDR3 runs to 14 residues. The CDR3 DNA follows: TGTGCCAGCAGCCAAGTTCGGGGAAACACTGAAGCTTTCTTT. The encoded protein is CASSQVRGNTEAFF.

J is TRBJ1-2 and V is TRBV5-4, with TRBD1 identical over 12 bases. CDR1 is SGHNT, CDR2 YYREEE, per germline (reference sequence). Trimming at V came to 3 bases and at J to 3 bases, leaving 3 bases not matched to a gene. The CDR3 length is 15 residues. The CDR3 protein is CASSSGTGGDYGYTF. For the CDR3, the DNA is TGTGCCAGCAGCTCGGGGACAGGGGGCGACTATGGCTACACCTTC.

V and J are TRBV9 and TRBJ2-1; D perhaps matches TRBD2 (5 bases). Trimming took off 5 bases at V and 0 bases at J, with 9 bases between the two ends. CDR3 length: 14 residues. Per germline, CDR1 SGDLS and CDR2 YYNGEE. DNA of the CDR3: TGTGCCAGCAGTCTTACTAGCTCCTACAATGAGCAGTTCTTC. The encoded protein is CASSLTSSYNEQFF. Combining the CDR3 with reference TRBV9 and TRBJ2-1 gives the whole variable domain DSGVTQTPKHLITATGQRVTLRCSPRSGDLSVYWYQQSLDQGLQFLIQYYNGEERAKGNILERFSAQQFPDLHSELNLSSLELGDSALYFCASSLTSSYNEQFFGPGTRLTVL.

This chain links TRBV24-1 with TRBJ2-7; 9 positions match TRBD1. The germline V gene has CDR1 KGHDR and CDR2 SFDVKD. V was pared by 2 bases and J by 3 bases, with 4 bases of the junction left unmatched. This CDR3 contains 15 residues. Here the CDR3 DNA reads TGTGCCACCAGTGATTGGACAGGGGAGAACTACGAGCAGTACTTC. It specifies CATSDWTGENYEQYF.

The rearrangement uses TRBV5-4 and TRBJ2-1, with D perhaps TRBD1 (5 bases). CDR3 length equals 16 residues. Germline-derived CDR1 and CDR2 are SGHNT and YYREEE (reference sequence). The germline V and J ends were trimmed by 0 bases and 0 bases, with 10 bases remaining between them. In DNA, the CDR3 is TGTGCCAGCAGCTTGGGACAGAGCAGCTCCTACAATGAGCAGTTCTTC. It codes for CASSLGQSSSYNEQFF.

There are a few counts of this clone. This rearrangement joins TRBV4-1 to TRBJ2-1, with D unclear. Germline CDR1 reads MGHRA; CDR2 reads YSYEKL. Trimming pared 5 bases from V and 10 bases from J, leaving 12 bases between. The length of the CDR3 is 12 residues. CDR3: CASSYLENEQFF. Written as DNA, the CDR3 is TGCGCCAGCAGCTATCTAGAAAACGAGCAGTTCTTC.

This CDR3 reads CASSWTGDAEQYF. The CDR3 DNA follows: TGCGCCAGCAGCTGGACGGGGGACGCCGAGCAGTACTTC. The chain links TRBV5-1 to TRBJ2-7; maybe TRBD2 (6 bases). The CDR3 has 13 amino acids. The V and J ends lost 3 bases and 6 bases respectively, with 13 bases between them. Germline loops: CDR1 SGHRS, CDR2 YFSETQ.

The chain recombines TRBV7-9 with TRBJ2-7, with 10 bases that match TRBD1. The CDR3 is made up of 13 amino acids. Trimming took 7 bases from V and 6 from J; bases not matched to a gene: 6. The germline V gene encodes CDR1 SEHNR and CDR2 FQNEAQ (reference sequence). This CDR3 reads CASTGTGVFEQYF. DNA for the CDR3: TGTGCCAGCACCGGGACAGGGGTTTTCGAGCAGTACTTC.

The chain employs TRBV27 and TRBJ2-7; 7 nucleotides agree with TRBD2. After removal of 6 bases from V and 4 bases from J, the junction contained 9 bases not matched to a gene. The germline V gene has CDR1 MNHEY and CDR2 SMNVEV (reference sequence). The CDR3 spans 14 residues. The CDR3 here is CASRLSGGGYEQYF. CDR3 DNA: TGTGCCAGCAGACTTTCCGGGGGAGGGTACGAGCAGTACTTC.

The gene calls are TRBV18 and TRBJ2-3; 8 nucleotides agree with TRBD1. The germline V gene encodes CDR1 KGHSH and CDR2 LQKENI. The CDR3 extends over 15 amino acids. The V gene end was trimmed by 1 base and the J gene end by 6 bases; junction bases not matched to a gene: 6. The CDR3 region has the DNA TGTGCCAGCTCACCACAGAGACAGGGGTTGGATACGCAGTATTTT. This codes for CASSPQRQGLDTQYF.

For the CDR3, the DNA is TGTGCCAGCAGCCGACAGAGCGTGAGAGCTTTCTTT. This codes for CASSRQSVRAFF. The rearrangement joins TRBV6-5 to TRBJ1-1, with TRBD1 as a possible D gene (5 bases). CDR3 length: 12 amino acids. The germline V gene has CDR1 MNHEY and CDR2 SVGAGI. The germline V and J ends were trimmed by 6 bases and 10 bases, with 15 bases remaining between them.

The chain couples TRBV7-9 to TRBJ2-7; D is uncertain. The CDR3 spans 11 residues. CDR1 is SEHNR, CDR2 FQNEAQ, per germline (reference sequence). V lost 7 bases to trimming and J lost 2 bases, with 6 bases between them. DNA for the CDR3: TGTGCCAGCACCTCAGCCTACGAGCAGTACTTC. Protein product: CASTSAYEQYF.

V is TRBV16 and J is TRBJ2-1, with D perhaps matching TRBD1 (5 bases). CDR1 KGHSY and CDR2 FQNENV come from the germline V gene. Trimming took 3 bases from V and 5 from J, leaving 8 bases between them. The CDR3 loop spans 13 amino acids. CDR3 residues: CASSQLQDNEQFF. The CDR3 coding sequence is TGTGCCAGCAGCCAGCTACAGGACAATGAGCAGTTCTTC.